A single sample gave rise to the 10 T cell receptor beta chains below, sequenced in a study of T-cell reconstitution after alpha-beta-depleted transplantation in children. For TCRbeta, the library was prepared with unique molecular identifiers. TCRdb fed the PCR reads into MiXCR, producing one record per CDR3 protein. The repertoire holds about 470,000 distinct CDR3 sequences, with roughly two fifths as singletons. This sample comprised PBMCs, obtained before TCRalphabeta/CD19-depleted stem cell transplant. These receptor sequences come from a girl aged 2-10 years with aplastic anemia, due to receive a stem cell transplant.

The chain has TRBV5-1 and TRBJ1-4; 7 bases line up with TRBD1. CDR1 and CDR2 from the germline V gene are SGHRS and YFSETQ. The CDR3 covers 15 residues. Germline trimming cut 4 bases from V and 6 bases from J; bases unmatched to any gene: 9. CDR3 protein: CASSQSTGKDEKLFF. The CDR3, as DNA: TGCGCCAGCAGCCAGTCGACAGGGAAGGATGAAAAACTGTTTTTT.

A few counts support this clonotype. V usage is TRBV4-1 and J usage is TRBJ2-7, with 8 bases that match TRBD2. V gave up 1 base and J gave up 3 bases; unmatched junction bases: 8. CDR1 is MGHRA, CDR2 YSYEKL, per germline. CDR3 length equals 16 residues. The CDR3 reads CASSQAFAGGFYEQYF. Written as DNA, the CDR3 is TGCGCCAGCAGCCAAGCTTTCGCGGGGGGTTTCTACGAGCAGTACTTC.

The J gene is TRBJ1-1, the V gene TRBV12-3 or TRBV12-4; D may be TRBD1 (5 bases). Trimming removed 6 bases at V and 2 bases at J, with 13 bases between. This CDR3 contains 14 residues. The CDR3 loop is CASRPGGENTEAFF. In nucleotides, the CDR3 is TGTGCCAGCAGACCCGGGGGAGAAAACACTGAAGCTTTCTTT.

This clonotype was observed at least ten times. Here the CDR3 reads CASSPQGAVTYEQYF. CDR3 in DNA: TGTGCCAGCAGCCCGCAGGGGGCCGTGACCTACGAGCAGTACTTC. The chain has TRBV5-5 and TRBJ2-7; TRBD1 aligns across 8 bases. V lost 4 bases to trimming and J lost 2 bases; unmatched junction nucleotides: 8. The germline V gene has CDR1 SGHKS and CDR2 YYEKEE (reference sequence). The CDR3 is 15 residues long.

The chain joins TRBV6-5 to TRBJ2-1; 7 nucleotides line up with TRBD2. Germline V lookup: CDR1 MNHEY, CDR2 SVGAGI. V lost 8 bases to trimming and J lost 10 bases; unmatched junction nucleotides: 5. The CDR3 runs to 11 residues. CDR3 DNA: TGTGCCAGCTGGGGGGGTAGGGAGCAGTTCTTC. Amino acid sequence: CASWGGREQFF.

CDR3 residues: CSAQPSYEQYF. The CDR3 bases are TGCAGTGCCCAGCCGAGCTACGAGCAGTACTTC. The J gene is TRBJ2-7, the V gene TRBV20-1; D gene ambiguous. Germline V gene lookup returns CDR1 DFQATT and CDR2 SNEGSKA (reference sequence). The length of the CDR3 is 11 residues. The ends were cut back, 6 bases at V and 3 bases at J, with 9 bases in the middle.

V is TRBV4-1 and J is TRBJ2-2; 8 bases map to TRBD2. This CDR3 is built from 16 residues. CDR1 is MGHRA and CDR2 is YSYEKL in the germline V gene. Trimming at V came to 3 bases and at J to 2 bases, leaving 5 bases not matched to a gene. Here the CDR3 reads CASSQGAGGNTGELFF. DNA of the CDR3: TGCGCCAGCAGCCAGGGGGCGGGAGGAAACACCGGGGAGCTGTTTTTT.

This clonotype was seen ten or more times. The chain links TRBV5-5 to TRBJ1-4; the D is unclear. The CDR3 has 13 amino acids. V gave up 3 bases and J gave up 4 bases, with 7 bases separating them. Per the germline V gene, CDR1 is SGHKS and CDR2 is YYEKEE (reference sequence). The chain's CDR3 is CASSSAGNEKLFF. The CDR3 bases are TGTGCCAGCAGCTCCGCGGGTAATGAAAAACTGTTTTTT.

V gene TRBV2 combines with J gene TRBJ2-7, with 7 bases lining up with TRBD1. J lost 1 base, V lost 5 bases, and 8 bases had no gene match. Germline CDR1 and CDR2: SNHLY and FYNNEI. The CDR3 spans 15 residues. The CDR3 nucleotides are TGTGCCAGCAGTCACGGGACAGAGATATCCTACGAGCAGTACTTC. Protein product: CASSHGTEISYEQYF.

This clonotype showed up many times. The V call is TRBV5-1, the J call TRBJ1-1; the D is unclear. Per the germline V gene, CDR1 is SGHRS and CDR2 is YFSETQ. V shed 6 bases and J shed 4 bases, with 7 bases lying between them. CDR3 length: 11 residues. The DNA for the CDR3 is TGCGCCAGCAAGGTGAGCACTGAAGCTTTCTTT. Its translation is CASKVSTEAFF.